The sample holds many counts of the clone carrying this T cell receptor beta chain. The antigen is unknown. V shed 6 bases, J shed 7 bases, and the junction held 6 bases outside the gene matches. The CDR3 is 12 residues long. These data are taken from a study of T cells in Graves' hyperthyroidism and ophthalmopathy. Amplification of TCR beta CDR3 regions used RNA as the template. The study used the HTBI primer set for a first-round RT-PCR of the TCR CDR3. TCRdb ran MiXCR on the multiplex PCR reads and lists one entry per CDR3 protein. The table lists around 440,000 distinct CDR3 sequences, approximately 14% of them singletons. General study results and limits: Model output signaled ophthalmopathy a median roughly 6 months ahead of onset. Separation of ophthalmopathy from stable hyperthyroidism was achieved by a 13 V-J model.

An absence of ophthalmopathy progression within 18 months meant stable Graves' hyperthyroidism. The sequenced sample consisted of blood. This chain joins TRBV12-3 or TRBV12-4 and TRBJ2-7, with 7 positions matching TRBD2. This receptor was identified in a woman aged 18-30 years with Graves' hyperthyroidism. In DNA form, the CDR3 reads TGTGCCAGCAGGGCGGGAGATAGGGAGCAGTACTTC. Its protein is CASRAGDREQYF.